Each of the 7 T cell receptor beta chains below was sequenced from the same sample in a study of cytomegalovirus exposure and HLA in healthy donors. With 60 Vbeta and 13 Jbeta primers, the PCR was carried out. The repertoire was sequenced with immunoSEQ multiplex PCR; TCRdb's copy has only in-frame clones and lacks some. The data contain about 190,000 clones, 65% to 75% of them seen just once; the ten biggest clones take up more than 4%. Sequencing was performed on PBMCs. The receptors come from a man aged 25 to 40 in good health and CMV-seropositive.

CDR3 residues: CASGAGDHTDTQYF. CDR3 DNA sequence: TGTGCCAGCGGCGCGGGGGACCACACAGATACGCAGTATTTT. The rearrangement uses TRBV6-5 and TRBJ2-3; 7 bases match TRBD2. The V segment lost 8 bases and the J segment 2 bases; nucleotides outside the gene matches: 7. Germline CDR1 reads MNHEY; CDR2 reads SVGAGI. The CDR3 consists of 14 residues.

The CDR3 DNA sequence: TGTGCCAGCAGCCCCGGGGAGGGACGCCCCCTCCACTTT. Translated: CASSPGEGRPLHF. The chain carries TRBV7-3 and TRBJ1-6, with D tentatively TRBD1 (5 bases). This CDR3 has 13 residues. The V gene's germline CDR1 is SGHTA and CDR2 FQGTGA. Between the trimmed V and J ends, which lost 5 bases and 13 bases, there was a span of 15 bases.

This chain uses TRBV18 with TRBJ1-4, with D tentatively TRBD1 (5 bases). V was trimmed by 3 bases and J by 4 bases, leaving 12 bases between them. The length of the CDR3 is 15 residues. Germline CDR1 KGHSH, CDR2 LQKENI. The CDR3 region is CASSPSDRDNEKLFF. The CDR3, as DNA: TGTGCCAGCTCACCCTCCGACAGAGATAATGAAAAACTGTTTTTT.

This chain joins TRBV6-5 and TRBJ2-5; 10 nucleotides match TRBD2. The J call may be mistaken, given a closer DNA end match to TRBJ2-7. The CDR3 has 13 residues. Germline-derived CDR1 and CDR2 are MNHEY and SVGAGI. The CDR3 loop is CASRSGTSDEQYF. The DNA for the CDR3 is TGTGCCAGCAGATCCGGGACTAGCGACGAGCAGTACTTC.

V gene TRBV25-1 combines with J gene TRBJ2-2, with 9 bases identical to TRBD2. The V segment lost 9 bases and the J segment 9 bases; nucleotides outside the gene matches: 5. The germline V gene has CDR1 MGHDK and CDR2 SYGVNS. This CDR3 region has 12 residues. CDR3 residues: CARLAGVRELFF. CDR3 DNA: TGTGCCAGGTTAGCGGGAGTAAGGGAGCTGTTTTTT.

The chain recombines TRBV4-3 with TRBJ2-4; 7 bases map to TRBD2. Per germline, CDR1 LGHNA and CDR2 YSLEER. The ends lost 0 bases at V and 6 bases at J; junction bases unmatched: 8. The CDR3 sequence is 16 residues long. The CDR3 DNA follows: TGCGCCAGCAGCCAAGAAAGGGGAGGGTCGTTAAACATTCAGTACTTC. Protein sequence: CASSQERGGSLNIQYF.

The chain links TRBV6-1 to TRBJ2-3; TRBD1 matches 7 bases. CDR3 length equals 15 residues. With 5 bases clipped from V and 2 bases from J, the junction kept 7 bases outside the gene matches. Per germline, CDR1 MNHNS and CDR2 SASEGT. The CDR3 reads CASSSGDRYTDTQYF. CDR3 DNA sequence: TGTGCCAGCAGTTCCGGGGACAGATACACAGATACGCAGTATTTT.